The 19 T cell receptor beta chains listed next were all sequenced from one sample in a study of T cells after yellow fever vaccination. TCRdb reprocessed the 5' RACE reads via MiXCR and lists one record per CDR3 protein. The repertoire holds approximately 300,000 distinct CDR3 sequences, with 13% as singletons. Sequenced material: CD4+ T cells sorted from PBMCs, taken 45 days after the yellow fever booster vaccination. These receptors were collected from a man under 40 who received the YFV17D yellow fever vaccine.

In nucleotides, the CDR3 is TGTGCCAGCAGGGCTTCGGGACTGACGATGGGACAAGAGACCCAGTACTTC. Residues: CASRASGLTMGQETQYF. V is TRBV7-2 and J is TRBJ2-5; D is possibly TRBD2 (6 bases). V lost 6 bases and J lost 2, with 22 bases in between. The CDR3 has 17 residues. The V gene's germline CDR1 is SGHTA and CDR2 FQGNSA. The full variable domain, completed using reference TRBV7-2 and TRBJ2-5, is GAGVSQSPSNKVTEKGKDVELRCDPISGHTALYWYRQSLGQGLEFLIYFQGNSAPDKSGLPSDRFSAERTGGSVSTLTIQRTQQEDSAVYLCASRASGLTMGQETQYFGPGTRLLVL.

A single count supports this clonotype. The chain employs TRBV7-2 and TRBJ2-4; no definite D call. Germline V gives CDR1 SGHTA, CDR2 FQGNSA. The CDR3 has 14 residues. V was shortened by 0 bases and J by 5 bases, with 8 bases between the two germline ends. The CDR3 here is CASSLAQGQNIQYF. The CDR3 DNA is TGTGCCAGCAGCTTAGCGCAAGGCCAAAACATTCAGTACTTC.

The chain links TRBV11-3 to TRBJ2-1; TRBD2 is a possible D gene (5 bases). Per germline, CDR1 SGHNT and CDR2 YENEEA. Trimming removed 6 bases at V and 5 bases at J, with 11 bases between. The CDR3 consists of 13 residues. In nucleotides, the CDR3 is TGTGCCAGCAGGTCGACTACAAACAATGAGCAGTTCTTC. Its protein is CASRSTTNNEQFF.

This clonotype has a count of ten or more. V and J are TRBV5-6 and TRBJ1-3, with D unclear. V was shortened by 3 bases and J by 2 bases, with 9 bases between the two germline ends. Germline CDR1 is SGHDT and CDR2 is YYEEEE. This CDR3 has 14 residues. This CDR3 is CASSYGRPGNTIYF. CDR3 nucleotides: TGTGCCAGCAGCTACGGGAGGCCTGGAAACACCATATATTTT. The variable domain in full, with the rest retrieved from reference TRBV5-6 and TRBJ1-3, is DAGVTQSPTHLIKTRGQQVTLRCSPKSGHDTVSWYQQALGQGPQFIFQYYEEEERQRGNFPDRFSGHQFPNYSSELNVNALLLGDSALYLCASSYGRPGNTIYFGEGSWLTVV.

The chain combines TRBV5-1 with TRBJ1-2, with D maybe TRBD1 (6 bases). Germline values: CDR1 SGHRS, CDR2 YFSETQ. V was clipped by 7 bases and J by 4 bases, with 17 bases between them. This CDR3 region has 14 residues. CDR3 sequence: CASGALDSLYGYTF. The CDR3 nucleotides read TGCGCCAGCGGAGCTTTGGACAGTCTCTATGGCTACACCTTC.

This clonotype was detected only a few times. In nucleotides, the CDR3 is TGTGCCAGCAGCTTATCGACTAGCCCAAACACCGGGGAGCTGTTTTTT. Translating it yields CASSLSTSPNTGELFF. The rearrangement joins TRBV7-9 to TRBJ2-2, with 7 bases lining up with TRBD2. The CDR3 has 16 residues. Germline V gene lookup returns CDR1 SEHNR and CDR2 FQNEAQ (reference sequence). V lost 2 bases, J lost 2 bases, and 5 bases stayed unmatched. The whole variable domain, filled in from reference TRBV7-9 and TRBJ2-2, reads DTGVSQNPRHKITKRGQNVTFRCDPISEHNRLYWYRQTLGQGPEFLTYFQNEAQLEKSRLLSDRFSAERPKGSFSTLEIQRTEQGDSAMYLCASSLSTSPNTGELFFGEGSRLTVL.

The chain recombines TRBV30 with TRBJ2-5; D possibly corresponds to TRBD1 (5 bases). V was pared by 5 bases and J by 1 base, with 14 bases between. Looked up from germline, CDR1 is GTSNPN and CDR2 is SVGIG (reference sequence). The CDR3 spans 14 residues. The CDR3 spells CAWVEPGFQETQYF. The CDR3 nucleotides are TGTGCCTGGGTAGAGCCAGGGTTCCAAGAGACCCAGTACTTC.

This clonotype has more than one count but fewer than ten. The chain combines TRBV5-4 with TRBJ2-2, with D unresolved. Germline-derived CDR1 and CDR2 are SGHNT and YYREEE (reference sequence). CDR3 length: 14 residues. V lost 5 bases and J lost 5, with 13 bases in between. The CDR3 DNA reads as TGTGCCAGCAGGAAAGGAGTGGGAACCGGGGAGCTGTTTTTT. It yields the protein CASRKGVGTGELFF.

Ten or more counts support this clonotype. CDR3 coding DNA: TGTGCCATCGCCCAGCGGGAGACGAACAATGAGCAGTTCTTC. Its translation: CAIAQRETNNEQFF. This chain connects TRBV10-3 to TRBJ2-1; 8 bases map to TRBD2. Germline-derived CDR1 and CDR2 are ENHRY and SYGVKD. The V and J ends lost 8 bases and 5 bases, in that order; junction bases with no gene match: 8. This CDR3 has 14 residues.

This clonotype was seen a handful of times. The chain couples TRBV7-2 to TRBJ2-4; D may be TRBD1 or TRBD2 (5 bases each). Germline CDR1 and CDR2: SGHTA and FQGNSA. V lost 3 bases to trimming and J lost 11 bases, with 11 bases between them. The CDR3 contains 12 residues. The CDR3 is CASSLTARVQYF. The CDR3 DNA reads as TGTGCCAGCAGCTTGACAGCGAGGGTTCAGTACTTC.

This clonotype was counted only a few times. J is TRBJ2-5 and V is TRBV5-1, with a possible D match to TRBD1 (5 bases). Trimming shortened V by 3 bases and J by 0 bases, and 12 bases separated the two germline ends. The CDR3 totals 15 residues. Per germline, CDR1 SGHRS and CDR2 YFSETQ. The CDR3: CASSSGDSYQETQYF. The CDR3 bases are TGCGCCAGCAGCTCGGGCGACAGCTACCAAGAGACCCAGTACTTC.

This clonotype occurred many times. The chain links TRBV4-3 to TRBJ2-7; D is uncertain. Trimming took off 0 bases at V and 7 bases at J, with 10 bases between the two ends. Germline V gives CDR1 LGHNA, CDR2 YSLEER. This CDR3 spans 13 amino acids. For the CDR3, the DNA is TGCGCCAGCAGCCAAGATAGAGTTCGTGAGCAGTACTTC. As protein: CASSQDRVREQYF.

This clonotype was seen a few times. The J gene is TRBJ2-3, the V gene TRBV28; TRBD1 might be the D (6 bases). Germline V gene lookup returns CDR1 MDHEN and CDR2 SYDVKM. Trimming shortened V by 6 bases and J by 6 bases, and 10 bases separated the two germline ends. The CDR3 totals 12 residues. The CDR3 loop reads CASRQGYDTQYF. The CDR3 nucleotides are TGTGCCAGCAGACAGGGCTACGATACGCAGTATTTT.

This rearrangement joins TRBV6-2 or TRBV6-3 to TRBJ2-1, with TRBD2 matching over 7 bases. J gave up 4 bases and V 6 bases, and 6 bases lay outside the gene matches. CDR1 and CDR2 (germline): MNHEY, SVGEGT. The CDR3 runs to 14 residues. The CDR3 reads CASRDRLAYNEQFF. CDR3 bases: TGTGCCAGCAGAGACCGACTAGCTTACAATGAGCAGTTCTTC.

This chain connects TRBV6-2 or TRBV6-3 to TRBJ2-3; D uncertain. CDR1 and CDR2 from the germline V gene are MNHEY and SVGEGT. CDR3 size: 12 residues. The V gene lost 7 bases and the J gene lost 1 base, with 6 bases spanning the gap. CDR3: CASTQGTDTQYF. For the CDR3, the DNA is TGTGCCAGCACGCAGGGCACAGATACGCAGTATTTT.

This clonotype has only a few counts. The chain couples TRBV20-1 to TRBJ1-4; D ambiguous. V lost 3 bases and J lost 0, with 8 bases in between. CDR3 size: 14 residues. CDR1 is DFQATT, CDR2 SNEGSKA, per germline (reference sequence). The CDR3 nucleotides read TGCAGTGCTAGGGTACCAACAACTAATGAAAAACTGTTTTTT. Residues: CSARVPTTNEKLFF.

V is TRBV20-1 and J is TRBJ2-1, with 13 bases identical to TRBD2. V lost 3 bases to trimming and J lost 6 bases; unmatched junction nucleotides: 11. The length of the CDR3 is 17 residues. CDR1 is DFQATT, CDR2 SNEGSKA, per germline (reference sequence). CDR3 protein: CSAREDEGLAGANEQFF. The CDR3 DNA reads TGCAGTGCTAGGGAAGACGAAGGACTAGCGGGAGCCAATGAGCAGTTCTTC.

This clonotype was seen more than once but under ten times. The V and J genes are TRBV20-1 and TRBJ2-7, with TRBD1 as a possible D gene (6 bases). Looked up from germline, CDR1 is DFQATT and CDR2 is SNEGSKA (reference sequence). V lost 3 bases to trimming and J lost 9 bases, with 27 bases between them. There are 16 residues in the CDR3. Here the CDR3 reads CSASPTLGQQTEGQYF. CDR3 nucleotide sequence: TGCAGTGCTAGTCCTACACTTGGACAGCAGACTGAAGGGCAGTACTTC.

This clonotype was seen a handful of times. The chain is built from TRBV7-2 and TRBJ1-5; D unclear. The CDR3 extends over 11 amino acids. Germline CDR1 is SGHTA and CDR2 is FQGNSA. V lost 5 bases to trimming and J lost 11 bases, with 10 bases between them. The CDR3 loop reads CASSLGPTQHF. The CDR3 DNA sequence: TGTGCCAGCAGCCTCGGCCCTACCCAGCATTTT. Drawing the rest from reference TRBV7-2 and TRBJ1-5, the complete variable domain is GAGVSQSPSNKVTEKGKDVELRCDPISGHTALYWYRQSLGQGLEFLIYFQGNSAPDKSGLPSDRFSAERTGGSVSTLTIQRTQQEDSAVYLCASSLGPTQHFGDGTRLSIL.